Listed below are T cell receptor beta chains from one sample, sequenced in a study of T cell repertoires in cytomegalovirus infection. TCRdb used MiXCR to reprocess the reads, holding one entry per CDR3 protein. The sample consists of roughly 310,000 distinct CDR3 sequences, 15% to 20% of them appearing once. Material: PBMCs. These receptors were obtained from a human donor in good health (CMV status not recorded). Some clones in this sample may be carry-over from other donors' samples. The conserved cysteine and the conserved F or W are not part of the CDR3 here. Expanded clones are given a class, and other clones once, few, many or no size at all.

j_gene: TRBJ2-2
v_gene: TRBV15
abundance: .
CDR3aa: ATSRTGTGGPGELF

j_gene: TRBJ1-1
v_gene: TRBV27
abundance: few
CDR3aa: ASSPRARLTGGDTEAF

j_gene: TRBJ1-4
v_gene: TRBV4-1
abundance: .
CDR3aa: ASSQGATGNSMEKLF

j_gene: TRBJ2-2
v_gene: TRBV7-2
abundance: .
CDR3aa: ASRTSYYTGELF

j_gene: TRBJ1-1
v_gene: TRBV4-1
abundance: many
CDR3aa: ASSHEGQGADGTEAF

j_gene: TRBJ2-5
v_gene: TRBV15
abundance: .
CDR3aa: ATSRQTQETQY

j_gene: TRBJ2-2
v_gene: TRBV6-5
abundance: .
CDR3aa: ASSYQENTGELF

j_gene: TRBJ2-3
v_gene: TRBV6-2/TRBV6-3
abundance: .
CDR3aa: VSSLPTDTQY

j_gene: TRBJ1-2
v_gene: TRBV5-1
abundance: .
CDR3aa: ASSSHPTDNYGYT

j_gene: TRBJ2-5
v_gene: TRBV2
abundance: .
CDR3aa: ASSGVAGTQETQY